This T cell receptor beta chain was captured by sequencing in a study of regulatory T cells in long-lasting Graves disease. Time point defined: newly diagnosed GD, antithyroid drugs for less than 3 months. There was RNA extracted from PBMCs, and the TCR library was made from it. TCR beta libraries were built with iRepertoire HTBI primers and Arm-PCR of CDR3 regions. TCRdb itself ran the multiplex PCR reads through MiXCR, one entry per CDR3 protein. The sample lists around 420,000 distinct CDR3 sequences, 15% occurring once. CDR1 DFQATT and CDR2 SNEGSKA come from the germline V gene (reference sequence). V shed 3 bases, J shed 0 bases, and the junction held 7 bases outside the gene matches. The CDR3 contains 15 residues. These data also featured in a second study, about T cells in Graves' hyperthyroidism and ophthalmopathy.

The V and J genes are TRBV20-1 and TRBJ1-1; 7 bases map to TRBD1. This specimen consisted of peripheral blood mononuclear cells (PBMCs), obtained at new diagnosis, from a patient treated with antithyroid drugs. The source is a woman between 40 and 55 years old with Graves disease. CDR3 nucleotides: TGCAGTGCTAGGTGGGGACAGCGATTGAACACTGAAGCTTTCTTT. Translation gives CSARWGQRLNTEAFF.